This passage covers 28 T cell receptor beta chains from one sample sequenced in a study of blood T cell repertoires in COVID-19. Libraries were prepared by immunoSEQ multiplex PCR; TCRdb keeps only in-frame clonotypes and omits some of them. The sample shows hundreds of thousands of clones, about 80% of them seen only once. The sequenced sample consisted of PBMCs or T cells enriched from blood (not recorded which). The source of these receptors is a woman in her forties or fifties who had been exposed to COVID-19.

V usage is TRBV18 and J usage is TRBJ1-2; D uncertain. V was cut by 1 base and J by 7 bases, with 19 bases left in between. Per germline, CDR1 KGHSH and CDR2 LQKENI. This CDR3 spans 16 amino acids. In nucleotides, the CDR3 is TGTGCCAGCTCACCACGTTACGAGGGTAATGAGCGTGGCTACACCTTC. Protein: CASSPRYEGNERGYTF.

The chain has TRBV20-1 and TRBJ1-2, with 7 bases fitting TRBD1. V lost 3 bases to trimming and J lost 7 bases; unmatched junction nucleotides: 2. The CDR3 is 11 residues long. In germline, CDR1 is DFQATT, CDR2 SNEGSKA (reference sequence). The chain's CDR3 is CSASRGSGYTF. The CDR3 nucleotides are TGCAGTGCTAGCAGGGGGTCTGGCTACACCTTC.

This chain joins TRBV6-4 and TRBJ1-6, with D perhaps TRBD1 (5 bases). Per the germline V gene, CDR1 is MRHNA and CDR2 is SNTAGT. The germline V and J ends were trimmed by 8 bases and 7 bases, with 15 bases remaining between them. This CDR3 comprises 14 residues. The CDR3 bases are TGTGCCAGCCCTTGGGGGGGGGAGAATTCACCCCTCCACTTT. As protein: CASPWGGENSPLHF.

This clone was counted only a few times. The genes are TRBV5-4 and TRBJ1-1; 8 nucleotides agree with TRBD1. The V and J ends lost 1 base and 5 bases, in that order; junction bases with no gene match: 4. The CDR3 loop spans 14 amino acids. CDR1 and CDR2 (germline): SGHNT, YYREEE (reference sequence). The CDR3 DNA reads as TGTGCCAGCAGCTTGTACAGGGGGGGTACTGAAGCTTTCTTT. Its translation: CASSLYRGGTEAFF.

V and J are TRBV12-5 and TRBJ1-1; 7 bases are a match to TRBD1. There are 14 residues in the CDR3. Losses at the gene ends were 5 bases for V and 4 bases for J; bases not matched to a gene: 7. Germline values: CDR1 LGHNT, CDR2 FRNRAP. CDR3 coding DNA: TGTGCTAGTGGTCCTACAGGGGCTAGCACTGAAGCTTTCTTT. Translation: CASGPTGASTEAFF.

CDR3: CAWSAAGAYPTNEKLFF. For the CDR3, the DNA is TGTGCCTGGAGTGCGGCAGGTGCATATCCAACTAATGAAAAACTGTTTTTT. The chain links TRBV30 to TRBJ1-4; D is undetermined. The germline V gene encodes CDR1 GTSNPN and CDR2 SVGIG (reference sequence). The CDR3 runs 17 residues. Deletions cut 1 base from V and 0 bases from J, with 15 bases between.

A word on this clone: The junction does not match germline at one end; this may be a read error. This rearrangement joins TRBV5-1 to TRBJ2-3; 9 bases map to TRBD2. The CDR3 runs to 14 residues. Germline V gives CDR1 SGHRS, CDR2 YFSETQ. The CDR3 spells CASSEGTSRDTQYF. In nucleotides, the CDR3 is TGCGCCAGCAGCGAGGGGACTAGCAGAGATACGCAGTATTTT. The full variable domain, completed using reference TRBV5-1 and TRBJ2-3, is KAGVTQTPRYLIKTRGQQVTLSCSPISGHRSVSWYQQTPGQGLQFLFEYFSETQRNKGNFPGRFSGRQFSNSRSEMNVSTLELGDSALYLCASSEGTSRDTQYFGPGTRLTVL.

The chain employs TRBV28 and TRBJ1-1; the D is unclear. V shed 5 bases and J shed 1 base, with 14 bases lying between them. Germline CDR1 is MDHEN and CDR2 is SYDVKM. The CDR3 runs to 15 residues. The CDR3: CASSEEVGPNTEAFF. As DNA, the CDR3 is TGTGCCAGCAGTGAGGAGGTTGGCCCGAACACTGAAGCTTTCTTT.

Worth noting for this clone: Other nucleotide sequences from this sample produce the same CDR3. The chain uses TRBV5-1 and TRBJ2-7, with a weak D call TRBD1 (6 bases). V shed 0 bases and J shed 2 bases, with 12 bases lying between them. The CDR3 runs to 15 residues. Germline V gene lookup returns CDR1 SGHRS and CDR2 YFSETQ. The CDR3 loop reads CASSLGLGQPYEQYF. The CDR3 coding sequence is TGCGCCAGCAGCTTGGGGCTAGGACAGCCCTACGAGCAGTACTTC.

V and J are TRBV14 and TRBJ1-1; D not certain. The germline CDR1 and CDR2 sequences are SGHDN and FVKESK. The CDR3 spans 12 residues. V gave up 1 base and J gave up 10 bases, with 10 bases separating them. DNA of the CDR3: TGTGCCAGCAGCCAAGTAGATGGTACAGCTTTCTTT. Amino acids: CASSQVDGTAFF.

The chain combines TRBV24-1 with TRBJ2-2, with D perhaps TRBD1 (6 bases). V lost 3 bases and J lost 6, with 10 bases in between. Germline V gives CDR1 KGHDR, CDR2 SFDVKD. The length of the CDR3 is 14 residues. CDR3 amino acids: CATSDPQGPGELFF. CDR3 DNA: TGTGCCACCAGTGATCCCCAGGGGCCCGGGGAGCTGTTTTTT.

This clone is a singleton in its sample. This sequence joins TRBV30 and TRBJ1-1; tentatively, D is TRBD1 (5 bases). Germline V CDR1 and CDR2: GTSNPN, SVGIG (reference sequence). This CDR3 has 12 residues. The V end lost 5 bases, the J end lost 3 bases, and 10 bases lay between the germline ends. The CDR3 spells CAWQGSHTEAFF. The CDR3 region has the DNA TGTGCCTGGCAGGGAAGCCACACTGAAGCTTTCTTT.

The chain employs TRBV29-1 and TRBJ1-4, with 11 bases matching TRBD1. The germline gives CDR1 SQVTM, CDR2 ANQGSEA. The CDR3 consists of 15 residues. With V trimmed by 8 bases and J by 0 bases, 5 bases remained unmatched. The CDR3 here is CSPWDRGTTNEKLFF. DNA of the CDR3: TGCAGCCCTTGGGACAGGGGGACAACTAATGAAAAACTGTTTTTT.

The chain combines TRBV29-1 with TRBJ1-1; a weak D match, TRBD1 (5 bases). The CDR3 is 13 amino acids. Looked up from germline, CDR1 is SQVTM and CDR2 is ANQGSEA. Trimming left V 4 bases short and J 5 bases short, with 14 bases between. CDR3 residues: CSVVWVRGTEAFF. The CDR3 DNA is TGCAGCGTTGTATGGGTTCGGGGGACTGAAGCTTTCTTT. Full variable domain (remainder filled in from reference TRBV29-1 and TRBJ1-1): SAVISQKPSRDICQRGTSLTIQCQVDSQVTMMFWYRQQPGQSLTLIATANQGSEATYESGFVIDKFPISRPNLTFSTLTVSNMSPEDSSIYLCSVVWVRGTEAFFGQGTRLTVV.

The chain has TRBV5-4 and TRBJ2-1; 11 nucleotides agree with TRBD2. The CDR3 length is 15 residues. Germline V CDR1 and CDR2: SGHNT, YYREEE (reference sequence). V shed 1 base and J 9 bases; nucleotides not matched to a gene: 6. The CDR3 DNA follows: TGTGCCAGCAGCTTGACGGCTAGCGGGGGGTTTGAGCAGTTCTTC. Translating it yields CASSLTASGGFEQFF. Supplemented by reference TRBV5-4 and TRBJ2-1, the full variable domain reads ETGVTQSPTHLIKTRGQQVTLRCSSQSGHNTVSWYQQALGQGPQFIFQYYREEENGRGNFPPRFSGLQFPNYSSELNVNALELDDSALYLCASSLTASGGFEQFFGPGTRLTVL.

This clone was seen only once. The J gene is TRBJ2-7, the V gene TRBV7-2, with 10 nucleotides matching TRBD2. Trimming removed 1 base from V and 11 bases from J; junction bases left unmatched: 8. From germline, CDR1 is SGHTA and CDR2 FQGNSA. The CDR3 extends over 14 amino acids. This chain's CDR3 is CASSLVTSGALEYF. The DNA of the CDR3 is TGTGCCAGCAGCTTAGTTACTAGCGGGGCCCTCGAGTACTTC.

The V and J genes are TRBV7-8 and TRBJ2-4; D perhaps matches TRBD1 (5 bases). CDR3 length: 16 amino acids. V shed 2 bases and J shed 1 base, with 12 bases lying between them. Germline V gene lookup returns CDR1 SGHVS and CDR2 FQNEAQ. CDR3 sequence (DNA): TGTGCCAGCAGCTTAACGTCAGGGTCGGCCAAAAACATTCAGTACTTC. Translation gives CASSLTSGSAKNIQYF.

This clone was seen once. Here the CDR3 DNA reads TGCGCCAGCAGCTTGGCCGAGTCGGGGGGGAGTTATGGCTACACCTTC. It is translated as CASSLAESGGSYGYTF. The chain combines TRBV5-1 with TRBJ1-2, with D tentatively TRBD1 (5 bases). Germline CDR1 SGHRS, CDR2 YFSETQ. The V and J ends lost 0 bases and 5 bases respectively, with 17 bases between them. The CDR3 contains 16 residues.

The CDR3: CASSLQGARGYTF. CDR3 sequence (DNA): TGTGCCAGCAGCTTACAGGGGGCTCGGGGCTACACCTTC. The rearrangement links TRBV7-9 to TRBJ1-2; 8 bases are a match to TRBD1. Looked up from germline, CDR1 is SEHNR and CDR2 is FQNEAQ (reference sequence). V gave up 2 bases and J gave up 8 bases; unmatched junction bases: 4. This CDR3 is 13 amino acids long. The full variable domain, rest sourced from reference TRBV7-9 and TRBJ1-2, is DTGVSQNPRHKITKRGQNVTFRCDPISEHNRLYWYRQTLGQGPEFLTYFQNEAQLEKSRLLSDRFSAERPKGSFSTLEIQRTEQGDSAMYLCASSLQGARGYTFGSGTRLTVV.

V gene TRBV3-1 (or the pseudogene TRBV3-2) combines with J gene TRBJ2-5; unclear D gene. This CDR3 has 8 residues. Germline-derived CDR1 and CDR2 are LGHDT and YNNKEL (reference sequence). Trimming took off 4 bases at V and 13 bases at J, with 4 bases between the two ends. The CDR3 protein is CASSPSYF. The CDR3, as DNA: TGTGCCAGCAGCCCCTCGTACTTC.

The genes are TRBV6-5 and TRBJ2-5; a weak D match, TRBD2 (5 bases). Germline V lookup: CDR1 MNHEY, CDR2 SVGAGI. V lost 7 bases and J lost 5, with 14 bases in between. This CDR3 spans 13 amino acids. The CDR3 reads CASTLLREETQYF. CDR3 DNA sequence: TGTGCCAGCACCCTCCTTAGGGAGGAGACCCAGTACTTC.

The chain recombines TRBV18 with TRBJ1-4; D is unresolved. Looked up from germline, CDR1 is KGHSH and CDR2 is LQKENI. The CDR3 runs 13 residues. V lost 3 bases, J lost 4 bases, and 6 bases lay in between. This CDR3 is CASSPSFNEKLFF. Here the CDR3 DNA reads TGTGCCAGCTCACCCTCCTTTAATGAAAAACTGTTTTTT.

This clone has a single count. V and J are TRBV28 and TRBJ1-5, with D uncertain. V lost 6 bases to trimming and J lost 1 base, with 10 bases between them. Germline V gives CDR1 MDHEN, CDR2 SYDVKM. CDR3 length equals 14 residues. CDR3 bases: TGTGCCAGCAGCTCGCCTGCGAGCAATCAGCCCCAGCATTTT. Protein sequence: CASSSPASNQPQHF.

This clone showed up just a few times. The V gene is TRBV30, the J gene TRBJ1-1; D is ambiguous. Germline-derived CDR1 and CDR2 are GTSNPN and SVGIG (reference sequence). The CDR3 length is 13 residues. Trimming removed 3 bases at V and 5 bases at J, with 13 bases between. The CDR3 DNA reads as TGTGCCTGGAGCCGGCGGCGCGGGACTGAAGCTTTCTTT. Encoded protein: CAWSRRRGTEAFF.

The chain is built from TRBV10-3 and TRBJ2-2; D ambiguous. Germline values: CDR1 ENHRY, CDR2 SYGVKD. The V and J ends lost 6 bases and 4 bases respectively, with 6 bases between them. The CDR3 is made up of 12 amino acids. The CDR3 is CAISQITGELFF. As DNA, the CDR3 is TGTGCCATCAGCCAAATCACCGGGGAGCTGTTTTTT.

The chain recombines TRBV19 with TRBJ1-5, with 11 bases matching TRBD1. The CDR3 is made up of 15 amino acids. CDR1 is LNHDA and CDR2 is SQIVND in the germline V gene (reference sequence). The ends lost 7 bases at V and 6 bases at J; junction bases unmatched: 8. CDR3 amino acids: CASKVRTGGGQPQHF. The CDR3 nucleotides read TGTGCCAGTAAGGTACGGACAGGGGGCGGTCAGCCCCAGCATTTT. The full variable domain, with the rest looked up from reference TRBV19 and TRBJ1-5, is DGGITQSPKYLFRKEGQNVTLSCEQNLNHDAMYWYRQDPGQGLRLIYYSQIVNDFQKGDIAEGYSVSREKKESFPLTVTSAQKNPTAFYLCASKVRTGGGQPQHFGDGTRLSIL.

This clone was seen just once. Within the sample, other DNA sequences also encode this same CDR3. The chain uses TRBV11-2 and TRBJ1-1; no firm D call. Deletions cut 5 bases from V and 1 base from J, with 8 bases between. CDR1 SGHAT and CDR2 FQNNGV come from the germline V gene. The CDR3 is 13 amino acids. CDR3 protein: CASSRTQNTEAFF. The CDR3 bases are TGTGCCAGCAGCCGAACACAGAACACTGAAGCTTTCTTT.

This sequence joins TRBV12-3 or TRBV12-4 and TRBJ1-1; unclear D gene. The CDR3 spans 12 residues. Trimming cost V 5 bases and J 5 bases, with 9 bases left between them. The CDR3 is CASSRTHTEAFF. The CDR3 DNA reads TGTGCCAGCAGTCGAACACATACTGAAGCTTTCTTT.